This T cell receptor beta chain derives from a study of cytomegalovirus exposure and HLA in healthy donors. This clone was detected once. The V gene end was trimmed by 6 bases and the J gene end by 5 bases; junction bases not matched to a gene: 8. This CDR3 has 14 amino acids. Germline V lookup: CDR1 MNHEY, CDR2 SVGAGI. The primer mix had 60 Vbeta and 13 Jbeta primers. The repertoire was sequenced with immunoSEQ multiplex PCR; TCRdb's copy has only in-frame clones and lacks some. The table shows some 140,000 clones, with about four fifths occurring only once. V gene TRBV6-5 combines with J gene TRBJ1-1; 8 nucleotides match TRBD1. Sequencing input: PBMCs. The receptor was isolated from a man younger than 40 in good health. In DNA, the CDR3 is TGTGCCAGCAGAGATATACAGGGGGGGACTGAAGCTTTCTTT. It specifies CASRDIQGGTEAFF.